This T cell receptor beta chain was profiled in a study of CD8 T cells in ankylosing spondylitis. General study results and limits: Blood from ankylosing spondylitis patients appeared to carry a characteristic roughly eight-variant TCR beta motif. Reports say disease-linked clones showed up significantly more in matched ankylosing spondylitis synovial fluid.

Molecular-barcoded quantitative 5'-RACE produced these TCR beta libraries. TCRdb reanalysed the 5' RACE reads using MiXCR and keeps one entry per CDR3 protein. The sample has 200,000 to 300,000 distinct CDR3 sequences, about 10% seen once. The V gene end was trimmed by 9 bases and the J gene end by 0 bases; junction bases not matched to a gene: 20. The CDR3 has 18 residues. CDR1 and CDR2 from the germline V gene are SGDLS and YYNGEE. Details on this clonotype: Antigen unknown.

Sequenced sample: blood, either unsorted or a sorted T cell fraction (not recorded which). The chain combines TRBV9 with TRBJ1-2; 7 bases line up with TRBD1. The clonotype originates from a male donor with ankylosing spondylitis or in good health (not recorded which). The CDR3 protein is CANNVEVSDRPANYGYTF. The CDR3 DNA sequence: TGTGCCAACAACGTAGAGGTTTCGGACAGGCCGGCTAACTATGGCTACACCTTC.